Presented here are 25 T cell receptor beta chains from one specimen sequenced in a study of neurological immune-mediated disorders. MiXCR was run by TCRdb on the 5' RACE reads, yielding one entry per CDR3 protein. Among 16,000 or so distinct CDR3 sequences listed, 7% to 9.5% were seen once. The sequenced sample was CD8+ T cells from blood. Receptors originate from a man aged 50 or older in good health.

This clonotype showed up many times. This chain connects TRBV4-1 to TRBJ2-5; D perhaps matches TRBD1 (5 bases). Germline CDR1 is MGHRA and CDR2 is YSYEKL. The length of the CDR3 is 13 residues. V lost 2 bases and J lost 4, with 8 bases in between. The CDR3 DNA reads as TGCGCCAGCAGCCAACAGGGTACAGAGACCCAGTACTTC. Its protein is CASSQQGTETQYF.

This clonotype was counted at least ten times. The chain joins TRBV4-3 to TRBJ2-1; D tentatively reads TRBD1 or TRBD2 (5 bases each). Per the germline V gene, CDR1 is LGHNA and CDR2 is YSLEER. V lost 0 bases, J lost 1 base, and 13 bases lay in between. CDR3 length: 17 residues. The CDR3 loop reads CASSQDRGGPSYNEQFF. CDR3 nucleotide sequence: TGCGCCAGCAGCCAAGATCGGGGCGGGCCATCCTACAATGAGCAGTTCTTC.

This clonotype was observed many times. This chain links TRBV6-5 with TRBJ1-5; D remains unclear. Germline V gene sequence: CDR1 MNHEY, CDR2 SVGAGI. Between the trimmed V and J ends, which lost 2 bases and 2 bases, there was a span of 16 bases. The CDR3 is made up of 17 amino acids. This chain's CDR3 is CASSYPCGGLGNQPQHF. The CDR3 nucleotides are TGTGCCAGCAGTTACCCTTGCGGCGGGTTGGGCAATCAGCCCCAGCATTTT.

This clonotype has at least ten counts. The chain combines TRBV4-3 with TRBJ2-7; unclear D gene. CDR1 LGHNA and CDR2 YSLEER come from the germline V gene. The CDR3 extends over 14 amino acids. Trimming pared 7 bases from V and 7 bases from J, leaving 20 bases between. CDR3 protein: CASMYKSSFFEQYF. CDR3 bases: TGCGCCAGCATGTATAAGTCTTCCTTTTTTGAGCAGTACTTC.

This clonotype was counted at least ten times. For the CDR3, the DNA is TGCGCCAGCAGCGCCGGACTAGCGGCCCAAGAGACCCAGTACTTC. It encodes CASSAGLAAQETQYF. The rearrangement joins TRBV5-1 to TRBJ2-5; 10 positions agree with TRBD2. Germline V CDR1 and CDR2: SGHRS, YFSETQ. V dropped 4 bases and J dropped 1; count of bases not matched to a gene: 4. The CDR3 is 15 amino acids.

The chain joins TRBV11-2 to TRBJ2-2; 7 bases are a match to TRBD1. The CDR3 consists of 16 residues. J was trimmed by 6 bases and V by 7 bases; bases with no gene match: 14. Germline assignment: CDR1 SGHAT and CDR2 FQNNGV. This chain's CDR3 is CASISDRRLRSGELFF. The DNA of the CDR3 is TGTGCCAGCATCTCGGACAGGAGGTTGAGATCCGGGGAGCTGTTTTTT.

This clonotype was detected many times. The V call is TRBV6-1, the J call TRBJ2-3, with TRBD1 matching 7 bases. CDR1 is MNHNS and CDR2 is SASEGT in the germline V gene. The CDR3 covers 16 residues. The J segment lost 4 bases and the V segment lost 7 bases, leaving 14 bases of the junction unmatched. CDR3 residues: CASTHNTGDGADTQYF. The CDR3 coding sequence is TGTGCCAGCACCCATAACACAGGGGATGGGGCAGATACGCAGTATTTT.

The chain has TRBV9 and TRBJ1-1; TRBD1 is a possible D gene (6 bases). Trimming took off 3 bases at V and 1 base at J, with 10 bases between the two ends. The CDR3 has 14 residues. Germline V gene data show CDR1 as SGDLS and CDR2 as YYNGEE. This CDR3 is CASSERGENTEAFF. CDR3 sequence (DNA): TGTGCCAGCAGCGAAAGGGGGGAGAACACTGAAGCTTTCTTT.

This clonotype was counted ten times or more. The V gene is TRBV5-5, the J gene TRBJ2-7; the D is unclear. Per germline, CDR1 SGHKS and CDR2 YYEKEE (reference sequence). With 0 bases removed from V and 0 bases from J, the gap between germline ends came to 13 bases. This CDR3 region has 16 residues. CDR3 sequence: CASSLVRSGRSYEQYF. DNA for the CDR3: TGTGCCAGCAGCTTGGTTCGGTCAGGCCGCTCCTACGAGCAGTACTTC.

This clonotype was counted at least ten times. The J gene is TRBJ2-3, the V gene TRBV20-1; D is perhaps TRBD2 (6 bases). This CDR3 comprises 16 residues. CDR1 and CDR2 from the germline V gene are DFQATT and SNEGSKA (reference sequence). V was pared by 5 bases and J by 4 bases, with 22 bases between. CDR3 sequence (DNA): TGCAGTGCTCCCGAATTGACTAGTCTCCTCCCAGATACGCAGTATTTT. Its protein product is CSAPELTSLLPDTQYF.

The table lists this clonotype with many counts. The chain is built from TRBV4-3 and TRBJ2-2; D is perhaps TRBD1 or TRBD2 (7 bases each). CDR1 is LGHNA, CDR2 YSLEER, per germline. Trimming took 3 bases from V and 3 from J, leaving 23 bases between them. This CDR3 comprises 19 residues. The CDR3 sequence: CASSQSLQGGTTDTGELFF. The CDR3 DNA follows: TGCGCCAGCAGCCAGTCCCTTCAGGGGGGGACTACCGACACCGGGGAGCTGTTTTTT.

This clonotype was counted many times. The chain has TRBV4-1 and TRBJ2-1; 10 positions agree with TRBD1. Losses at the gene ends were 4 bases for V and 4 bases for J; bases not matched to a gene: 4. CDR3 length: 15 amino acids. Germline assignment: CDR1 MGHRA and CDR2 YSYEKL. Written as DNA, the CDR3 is TGCGCCAGCAGCCGGGACAGGGGTGGTTACAATGAGCAGTTCTTC. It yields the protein CASSRDRGGYNEQFF.

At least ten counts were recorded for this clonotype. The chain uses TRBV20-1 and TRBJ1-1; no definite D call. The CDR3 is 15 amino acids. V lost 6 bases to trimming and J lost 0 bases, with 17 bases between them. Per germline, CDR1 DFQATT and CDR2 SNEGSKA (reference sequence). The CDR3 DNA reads TGCAGTGCCACTCTCTCCGTTGAGCTGAACACTGAAGCTTTCTTT. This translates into CSATLSVELNTEAFF.

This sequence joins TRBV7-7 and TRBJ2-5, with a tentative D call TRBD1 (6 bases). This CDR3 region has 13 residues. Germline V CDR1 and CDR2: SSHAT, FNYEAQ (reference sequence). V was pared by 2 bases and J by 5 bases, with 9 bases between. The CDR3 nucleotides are TGTGCCAGCAGCTTATCTAGGGGGGAGACCCAGTACTTC. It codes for CASSLSRGETQYF.

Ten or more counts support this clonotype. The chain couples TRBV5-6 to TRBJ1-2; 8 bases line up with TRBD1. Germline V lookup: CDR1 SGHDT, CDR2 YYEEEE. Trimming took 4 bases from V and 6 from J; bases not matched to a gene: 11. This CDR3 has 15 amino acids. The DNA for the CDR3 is TGTGCCAGCAGCCCTGGACAGGGCAGGGTAAATGGCTACACCTTC. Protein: CASSPGQGRVNGYTF.

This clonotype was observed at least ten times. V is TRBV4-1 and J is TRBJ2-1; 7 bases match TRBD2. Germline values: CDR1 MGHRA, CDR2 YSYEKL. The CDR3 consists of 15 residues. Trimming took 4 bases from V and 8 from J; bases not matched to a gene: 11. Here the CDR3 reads CASSPTSESSHEQFF. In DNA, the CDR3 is TGCGCCAGCAGCCCCACTAGCGAGAGTTCCCATGAGCAGTTCTTC.

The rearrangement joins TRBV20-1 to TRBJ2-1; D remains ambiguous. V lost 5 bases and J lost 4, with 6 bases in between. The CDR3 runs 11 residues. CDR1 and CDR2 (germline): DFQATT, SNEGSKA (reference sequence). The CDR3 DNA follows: TGCAGTGCTCAACAGTACAATGAGCAGTTCTTC. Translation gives CSAQQYNEQFF.

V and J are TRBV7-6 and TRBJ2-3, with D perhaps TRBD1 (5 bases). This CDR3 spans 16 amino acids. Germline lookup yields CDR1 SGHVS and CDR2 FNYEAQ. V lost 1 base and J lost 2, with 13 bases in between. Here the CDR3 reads CASSLEAGLNTDTQYF. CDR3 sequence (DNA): TGTGCCAGCAGCTTAGAAGCAGGGTTGAACACAGATACGCAGTATTTT.

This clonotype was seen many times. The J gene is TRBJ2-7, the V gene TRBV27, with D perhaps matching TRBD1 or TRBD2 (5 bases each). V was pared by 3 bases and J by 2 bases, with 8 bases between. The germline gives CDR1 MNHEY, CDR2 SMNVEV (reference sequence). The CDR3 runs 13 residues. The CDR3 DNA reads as TGTGCCAGCAGTTTGGGGGATCCCTACGAGCAGTACTTC. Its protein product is CASSLGDPYEQYF.

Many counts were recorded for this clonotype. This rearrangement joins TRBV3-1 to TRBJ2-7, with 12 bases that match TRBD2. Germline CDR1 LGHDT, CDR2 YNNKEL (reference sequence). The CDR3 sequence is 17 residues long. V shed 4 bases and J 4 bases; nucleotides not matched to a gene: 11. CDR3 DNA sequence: TGTGCCAGCAGCCCTACCGGACTAGCGGGACTGATATACGAGCAGTACTTC. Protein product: CASSPTGLAGLIYEQYF.

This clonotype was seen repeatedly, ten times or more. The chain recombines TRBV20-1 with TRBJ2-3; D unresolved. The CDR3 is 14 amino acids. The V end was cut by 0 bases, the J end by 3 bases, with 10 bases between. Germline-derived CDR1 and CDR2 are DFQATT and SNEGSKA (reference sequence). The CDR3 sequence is CSARDPLSTDTQYF. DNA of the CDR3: TGCAGTGCTAGAGATCCGCTGAGTACAGATACGCAGTATTTT.

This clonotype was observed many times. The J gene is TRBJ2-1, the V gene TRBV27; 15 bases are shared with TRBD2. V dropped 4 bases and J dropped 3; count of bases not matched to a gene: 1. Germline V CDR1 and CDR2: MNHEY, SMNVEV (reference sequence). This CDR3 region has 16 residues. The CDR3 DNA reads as TGTGCCAGCAGTTGGACTAGCGGGAGGGTCTACAATGAGCAGTTCTTC. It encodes CASSWTSGRVYNEQFF.

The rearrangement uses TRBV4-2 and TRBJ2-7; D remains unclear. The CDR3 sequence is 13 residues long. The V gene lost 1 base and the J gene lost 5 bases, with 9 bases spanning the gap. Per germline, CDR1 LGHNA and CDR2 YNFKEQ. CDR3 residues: CASSQVAGDEQYF. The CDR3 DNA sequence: TGTGCCAGCAGCCAAGTCGCTGGAGACGAGCAGTACTTC.

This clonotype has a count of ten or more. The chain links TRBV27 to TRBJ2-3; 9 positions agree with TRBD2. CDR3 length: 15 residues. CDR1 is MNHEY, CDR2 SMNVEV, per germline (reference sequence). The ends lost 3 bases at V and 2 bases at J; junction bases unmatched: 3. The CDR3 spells CASSFSGSFTDTQYF. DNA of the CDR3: TGTGCCAGCAGTTTTAGCGGGAGTTTCACAGATACGCAGTATTTT.

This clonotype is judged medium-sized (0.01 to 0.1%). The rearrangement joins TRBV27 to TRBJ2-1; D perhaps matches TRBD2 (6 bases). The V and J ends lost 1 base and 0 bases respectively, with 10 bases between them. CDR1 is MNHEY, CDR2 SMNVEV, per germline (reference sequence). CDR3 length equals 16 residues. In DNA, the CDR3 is TGTGCCAGCAGTTTATACGGAGGGAGCTCCTACAATGAGCAGTTCTTC. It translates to CASSLYGGSSYNEQFF.